This TCR beta chain was recovered during a study of control samples from healthy donors and cancer patients. The protocol was immunoSEQ multiplex PCR, while the TCRdb copy is restricted to in-frame clones and leaves out a portion. The sample holds 65,000 to 100,000 clones, 80% to 90% seen once. Germline V CDR1 and CDR2: SNHLY, FYNNEI. V was pared by 0 bases and J by 10 bases, with 11 bases between. The CDR3 totals 13 residues. The chain links TRBV2 to TRBJ2-3; D gene uncertain. This TCR was sampled from a man aged 50 or older in good health. The sample comprised blood. This CDR3 reads CASSEAPPGAQYF. For the CDR3, the DNA is TGTGCCAGCAGTGAAGCGCCCCCGGGTGCGCAGTATTTT.